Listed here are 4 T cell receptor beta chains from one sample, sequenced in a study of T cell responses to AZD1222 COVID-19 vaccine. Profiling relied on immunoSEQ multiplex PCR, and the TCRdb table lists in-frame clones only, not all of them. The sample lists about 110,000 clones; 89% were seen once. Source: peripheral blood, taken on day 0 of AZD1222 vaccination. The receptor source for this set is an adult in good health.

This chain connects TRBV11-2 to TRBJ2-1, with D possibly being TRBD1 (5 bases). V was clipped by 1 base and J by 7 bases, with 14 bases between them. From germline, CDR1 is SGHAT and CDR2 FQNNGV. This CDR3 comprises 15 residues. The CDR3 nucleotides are TGTGCCAGCAGCTTAGTGGGGCCACCTAAAAATGAGCAGTTCTTC. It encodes CASSLVGPPKNEQFF.

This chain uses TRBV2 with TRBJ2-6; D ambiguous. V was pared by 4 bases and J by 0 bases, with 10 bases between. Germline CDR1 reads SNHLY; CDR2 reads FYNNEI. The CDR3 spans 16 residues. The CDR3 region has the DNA TGTGCCAGCAGTGTGGCGTGGGTCTCTGGGGCCAACGTCCTGACTTTC. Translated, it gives CASSVAWVSGANVLTF. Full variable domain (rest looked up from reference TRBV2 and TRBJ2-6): EPEVTQTPSHQVTQMGQEVILRCVPISNHLYFYWYRQILGQKVEFLVSFYNNEISEKSEIFDDQFSVERPDGSNFTLKIRSTKLEDSAMYFCASSVAWVSGANVLTFGAGSRLTVL.

The CDR3: CASSRLGTGGAGNEKLFF. The CDR3 DNA reads as TGTGCCAGCAGCCGCCTCGGGACAGGGGGCGCCGGTAATGAAAAACTGTTTTTT. This chain connects TRBV14 to TRBJ1-4, with TRBD1 identical over 12 bases. This CDR3 comprises 18 residues. The ends lost 4 bases at V and 4 bases at J; junction bases unmatched: 10. Per germline, CDR1 SGHDN and CDR2 FVKESK.

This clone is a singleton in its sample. CDR3 DNA: TGTGCCAGTACCTTGGGGGAGGGCAATGAGCAGTTCTTC. Protein sequence: CASTLGEGNEQFF. The rearrangement links TRBV19 to TRBJ2-1; the match to TRBD2 covers 7 bases. With 7 bases clipped from V and 6 bases from J, the junction kept 6 bases outside the gene matches. CDR3 length equals 13 residues. Germline CDR1 is LNHDA and CDR2 is SQIVND (reference sequence).